The TCR beta chain under discussion was sequenced for a study of T cell changes during pregnancy in multiple sclerosis. Libraries were prepared by immunoSEQ multiplex PCR; TCRdb keeps only in-frame clonotypes and omits some of them. The sample lists some 40,000 clones, roughly 90% seen once, with 0.45% to 0.65% in the top ten. Germline CDR1 is MNHNS and CDR2 is SASEGT. This CDR3 contains 10 residues. With 8 bases clipped from V and 12 bases from J, the junction kept 3 bases outside the gene matches. V usage is TRBV6-1 and J usage is TRBJ2-1; TRBD1 agrees at 8 bases. The source was CD4+ T cells from peripheral blood mononuclear cells, collected before pregnancy. The clonotype comes from a female donor with multiple sclerosis, enrolled in a pregnancy study. The chain's CDR3 is CASGQGRQFF. CDR3 bases: TGTGCCAGCGGACAGGGAAGGCAGTTCTTC.